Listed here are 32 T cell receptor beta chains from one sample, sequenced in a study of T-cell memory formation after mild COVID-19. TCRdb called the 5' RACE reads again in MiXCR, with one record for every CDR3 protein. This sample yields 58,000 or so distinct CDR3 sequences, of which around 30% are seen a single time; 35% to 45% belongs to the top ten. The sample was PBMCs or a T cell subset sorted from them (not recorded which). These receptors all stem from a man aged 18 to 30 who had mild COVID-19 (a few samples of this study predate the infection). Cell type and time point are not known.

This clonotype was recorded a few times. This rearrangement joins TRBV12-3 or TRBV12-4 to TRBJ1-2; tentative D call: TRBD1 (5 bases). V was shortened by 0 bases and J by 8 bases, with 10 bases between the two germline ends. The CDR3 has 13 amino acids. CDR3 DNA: TGTGCCAGCAGTTTAGCGGGGGAATTCGGCTACACCTTC. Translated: CASSLAGEFGYTF.

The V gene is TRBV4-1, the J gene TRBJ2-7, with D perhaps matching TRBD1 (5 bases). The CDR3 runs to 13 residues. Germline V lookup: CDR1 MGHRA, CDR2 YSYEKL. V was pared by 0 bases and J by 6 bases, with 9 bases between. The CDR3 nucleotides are TGCGCCAGCAGCCAAGAACCAGGGTTCGAGCAGTACTTC. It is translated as CASSQEPGFEQYF.

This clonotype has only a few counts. This CDR3 reads CSVEVWYREIGDTQYF. The CDR3 nucleotides are TGCAGCGTTGAAGTTTGGTACAGGGAAATTGGGGATACGCAGTATTTT. V is TRBV29-1 and J is TRBJ2-3; D is possibly TRBD1 (6 bases). Germline V gene data show CDR1 as SQVTM and CDR2 as ANQGSEA. Trimming took off 1 base at V and 6 bases at J, with 20 bases between the two ends. The CDR3 has 16 amino acids.

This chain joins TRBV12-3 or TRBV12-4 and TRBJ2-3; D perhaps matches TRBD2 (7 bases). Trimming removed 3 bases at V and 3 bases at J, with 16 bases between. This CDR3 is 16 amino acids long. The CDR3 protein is CASSLGGPVETDTQYF. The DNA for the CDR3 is TGTGCCAGCAGTTTGGGGGGGCCCGTGGAGACAGATACGCAGTATTTT.

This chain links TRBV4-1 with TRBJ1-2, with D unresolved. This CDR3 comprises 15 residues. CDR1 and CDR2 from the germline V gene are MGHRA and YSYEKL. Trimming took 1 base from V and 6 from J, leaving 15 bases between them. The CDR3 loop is CASSQVPDNLNGYTF. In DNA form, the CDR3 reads TGCGCCAGCAGCCAAGTCCCAGACAATTTAAATGGCTACACCTTC.

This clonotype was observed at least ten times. CDR3 in amino acids: CASVMSALEQYV. The DNA for the CDR3 is TGTGCCAGCGTTATGTCTGCACTCGAGCAGTACGTC. The chain recombines TRBV14 with TRBJ2-7, with D uncertain. V was clipped by 8 bases and J by 6 bases, with 14 bases between them. CDR3 length equals 12 residues. The V gene's germline CDR1 is SGHDN and CDR2 FVKESK.

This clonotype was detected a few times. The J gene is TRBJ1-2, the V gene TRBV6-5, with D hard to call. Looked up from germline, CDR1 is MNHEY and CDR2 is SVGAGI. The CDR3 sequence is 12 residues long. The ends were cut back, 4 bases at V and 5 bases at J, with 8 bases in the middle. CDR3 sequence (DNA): TGTGCCAGCAGTTCCACGCGGTATGGCTACACCTTC. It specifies CASSSTRYGYTF.

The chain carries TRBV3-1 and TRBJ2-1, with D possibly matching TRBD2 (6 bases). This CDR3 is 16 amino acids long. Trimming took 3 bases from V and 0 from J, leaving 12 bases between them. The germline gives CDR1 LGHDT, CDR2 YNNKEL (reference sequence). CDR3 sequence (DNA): TGTGCCAGCAGCCATAGGGAGGCTAGCTCCTACAATGAGCAGTTCTTC. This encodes CASSHREASSYNEQFF.

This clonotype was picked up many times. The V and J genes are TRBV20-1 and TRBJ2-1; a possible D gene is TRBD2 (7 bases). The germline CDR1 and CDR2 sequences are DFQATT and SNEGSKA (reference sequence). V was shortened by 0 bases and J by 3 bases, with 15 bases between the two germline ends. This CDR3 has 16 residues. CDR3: CSARDPAGAVYNEQFF. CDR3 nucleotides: TGCAGTGCTAGAGATCCCGCGGGGGCGGTCTACAATGAGCAGTTCTTC.

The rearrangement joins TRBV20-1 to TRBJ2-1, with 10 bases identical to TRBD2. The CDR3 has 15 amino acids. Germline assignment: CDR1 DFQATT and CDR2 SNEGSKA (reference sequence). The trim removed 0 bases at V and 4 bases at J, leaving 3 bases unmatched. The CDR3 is CSARDLAGAYNEQFF. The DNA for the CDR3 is TGCAGTGCTAGAGATCTAGCGGGGGCATACAATGAGCAGTTCTTC.

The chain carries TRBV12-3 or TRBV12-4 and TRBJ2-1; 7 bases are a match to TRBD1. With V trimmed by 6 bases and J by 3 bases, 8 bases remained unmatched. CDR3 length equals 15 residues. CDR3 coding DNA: TGTGCCAGCAGCCGTCCGGGACAGATCTACAATGAGCAGTTCTTC. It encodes CASSRPGQIYNEQFF.

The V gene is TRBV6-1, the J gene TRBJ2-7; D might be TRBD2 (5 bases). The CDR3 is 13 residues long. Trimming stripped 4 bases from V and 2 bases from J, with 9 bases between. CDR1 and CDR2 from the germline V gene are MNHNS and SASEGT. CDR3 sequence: CASSGRGTYEQYV. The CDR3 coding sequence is TGTGCCAGCAGTGGCCGGGGTACCTACGAGCAGTACGTC.

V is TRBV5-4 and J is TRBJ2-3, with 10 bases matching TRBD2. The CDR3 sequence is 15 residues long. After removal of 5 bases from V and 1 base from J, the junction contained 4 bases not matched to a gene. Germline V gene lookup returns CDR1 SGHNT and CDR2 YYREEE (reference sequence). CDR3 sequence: CASRFSGGRTDTQYF. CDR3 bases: TGTGCCAGCAGATTTAGCGGGGGGCGCACAGATACGCAGTATTTT.

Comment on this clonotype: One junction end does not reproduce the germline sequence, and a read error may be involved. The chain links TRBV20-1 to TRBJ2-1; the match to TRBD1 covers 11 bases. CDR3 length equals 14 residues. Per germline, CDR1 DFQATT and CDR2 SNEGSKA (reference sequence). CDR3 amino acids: CSARGQGAQHEQFF. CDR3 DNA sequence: TGCAGTGCCAGAGGACAGGGGGCGCAGCATGAGCAGTTCTTC.

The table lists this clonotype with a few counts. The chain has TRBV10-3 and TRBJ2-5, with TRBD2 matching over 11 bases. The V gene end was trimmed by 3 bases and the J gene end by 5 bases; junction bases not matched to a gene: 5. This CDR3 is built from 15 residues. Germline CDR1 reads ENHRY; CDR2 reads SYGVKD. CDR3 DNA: TGTGCCATCAGTGATAGCGGGGGGGCAGTTGAGACCCAGTACTTC. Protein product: CAISDSGGAVETQYF.

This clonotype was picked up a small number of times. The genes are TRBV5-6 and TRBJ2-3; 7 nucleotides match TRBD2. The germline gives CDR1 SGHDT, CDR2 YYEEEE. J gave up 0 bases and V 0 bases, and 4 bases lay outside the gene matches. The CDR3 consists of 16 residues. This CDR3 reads CASSLGAGSSTDTQYF. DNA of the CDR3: TGTGCCAGCAGCTTGGGAGCGGGGAGTAGCACAGATACGCAGTATTTT.

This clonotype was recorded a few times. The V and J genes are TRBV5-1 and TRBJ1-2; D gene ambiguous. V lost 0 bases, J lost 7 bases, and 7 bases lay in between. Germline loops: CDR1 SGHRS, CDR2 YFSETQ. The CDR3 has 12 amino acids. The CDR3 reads CASSLGWSGYTF. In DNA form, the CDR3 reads TGCGCCAGCAGCTTGGGGTGGAGTGGCTACACCTTC.

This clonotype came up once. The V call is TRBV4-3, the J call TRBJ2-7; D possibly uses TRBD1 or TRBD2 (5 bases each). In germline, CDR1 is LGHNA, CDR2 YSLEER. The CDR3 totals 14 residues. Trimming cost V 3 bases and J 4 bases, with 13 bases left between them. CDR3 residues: CASSQALGEYEQYF. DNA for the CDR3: TGCGCCAGCAGCCAGGCCCTGGGGGAATACGAGCAGTACTTC.

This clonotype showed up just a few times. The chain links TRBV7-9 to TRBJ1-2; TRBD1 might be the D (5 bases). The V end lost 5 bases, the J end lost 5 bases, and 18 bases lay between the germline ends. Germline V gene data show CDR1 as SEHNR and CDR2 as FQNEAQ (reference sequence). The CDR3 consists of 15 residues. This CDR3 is CASSPTGAPLYGYTF. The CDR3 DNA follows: TGTGCCAGCAGCCCCACCGGGGCTCCCCTGTATGGCTACACCTTC.

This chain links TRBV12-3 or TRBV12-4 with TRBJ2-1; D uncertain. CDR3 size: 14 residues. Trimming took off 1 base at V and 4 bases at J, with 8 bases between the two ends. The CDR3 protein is CASSLVRQYNEQFF. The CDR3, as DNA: TGTGCCAGCAGTTTAGTACGACAATACAATGAGCAGTTCTTC.

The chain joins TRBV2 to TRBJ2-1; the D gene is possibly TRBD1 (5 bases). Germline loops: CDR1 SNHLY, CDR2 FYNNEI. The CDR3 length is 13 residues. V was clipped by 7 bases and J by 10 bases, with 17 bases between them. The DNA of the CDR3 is TGTGCCAGCACTTTAAGGGATTGGGGCGAGCAGTTCTTC. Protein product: CASTLRDWGEQFF. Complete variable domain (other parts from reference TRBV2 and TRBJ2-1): EPEVTQTPSHQVTQMGQEVILRCVPISNHLYFYWYRQILGQKVEFLVSFYNNEISEKSEIFDDQFSVERPDGSNFTLKIRSTKLEDSAMYFCASTLRDWGEQFFGPGTRLTVL.

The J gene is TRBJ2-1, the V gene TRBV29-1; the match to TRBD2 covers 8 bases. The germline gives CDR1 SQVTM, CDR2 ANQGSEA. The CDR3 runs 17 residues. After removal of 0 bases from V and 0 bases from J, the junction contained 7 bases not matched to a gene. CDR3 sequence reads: CSVEEPSGLSSYNEQFF. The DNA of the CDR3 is TGCAGCGTTGAAGAGCCTAGCGGGCTTTCCTCCTACAATGAGCAGTTCTTC.

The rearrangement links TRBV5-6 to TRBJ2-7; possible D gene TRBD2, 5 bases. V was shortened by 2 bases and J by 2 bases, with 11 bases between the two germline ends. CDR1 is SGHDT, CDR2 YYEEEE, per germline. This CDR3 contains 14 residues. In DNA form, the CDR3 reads TGTGCCAGCAGCTTCGGGGTAGGGCCCTACGAGCAGTACGTC. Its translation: CASSFGVGPYEQYV.

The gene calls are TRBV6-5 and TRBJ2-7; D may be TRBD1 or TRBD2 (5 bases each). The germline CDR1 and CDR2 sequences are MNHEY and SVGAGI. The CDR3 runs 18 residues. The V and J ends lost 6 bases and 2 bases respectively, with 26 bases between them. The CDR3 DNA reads TGTGCCAGCAGGTCCCGACTTCTACCGGGACGAATGACCTACGAGCAGTACTTC. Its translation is CASRSRLLPGRMTYEQYF.

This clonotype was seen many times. In DNA, the CDR3 is TGTGCCAGCAGCGCCCCGTGGACAGGACAAGAGACCCAGTACTTC. It codes for CASSAPWTGQETQYF. The chain combines TRBV11-2 with TRBJ2-5, with TRBD1 identical over 7 bases. The V and J ends lost 5 bases and 2 bases, in that order; junction bases with no gene match: 8. The CDR3 length is 15 residues. The germline V gene has CDR1 SGHAT and CDR2 FQNNGV.

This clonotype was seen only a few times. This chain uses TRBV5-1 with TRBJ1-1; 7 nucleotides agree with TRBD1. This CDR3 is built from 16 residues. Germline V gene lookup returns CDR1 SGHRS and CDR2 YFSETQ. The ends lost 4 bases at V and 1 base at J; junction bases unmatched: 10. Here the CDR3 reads CASSPGRGAKNTEAFF. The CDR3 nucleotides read TGCGCCAGCAGCCCAGGCAGGGGGGCTAAGAACACTGAAGCTTTCTTT.

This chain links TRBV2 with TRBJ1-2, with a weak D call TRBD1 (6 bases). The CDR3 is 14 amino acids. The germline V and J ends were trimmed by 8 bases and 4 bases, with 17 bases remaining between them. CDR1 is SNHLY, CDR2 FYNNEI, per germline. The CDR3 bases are TGTGCCAGCGGAGAGGGCAGGGGAGGCTATGGCTACACCTTC. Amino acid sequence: CASGEGRGGYGYTF.

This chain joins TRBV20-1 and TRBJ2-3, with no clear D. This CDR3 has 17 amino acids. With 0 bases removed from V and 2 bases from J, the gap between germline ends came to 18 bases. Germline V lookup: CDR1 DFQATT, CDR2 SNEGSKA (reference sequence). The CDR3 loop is CSARDQTADGLTDTQYF. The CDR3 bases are TGCAGTGCTAGAGATCAAACCGCCGACGGCCTCACAGATACGCAGTATTTT.

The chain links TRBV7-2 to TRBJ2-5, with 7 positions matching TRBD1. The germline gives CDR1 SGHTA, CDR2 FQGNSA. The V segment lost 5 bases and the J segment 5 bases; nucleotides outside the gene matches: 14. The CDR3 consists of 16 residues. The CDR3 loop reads CASSVDAGTVGETQYF. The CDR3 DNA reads TGTGCCAGCAGCGTAGACGCCGGGACAGTAGGGGAGACCCAGTACTTC.

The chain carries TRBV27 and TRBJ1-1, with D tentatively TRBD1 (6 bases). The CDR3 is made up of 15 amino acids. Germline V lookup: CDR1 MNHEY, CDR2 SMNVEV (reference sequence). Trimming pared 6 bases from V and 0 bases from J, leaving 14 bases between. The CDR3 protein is CASRRGDEMNTEAFF. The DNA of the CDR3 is TGTGCCAGCAGGAGGGGGGATGAGATGAACACTGAAGCTTTCTTT.

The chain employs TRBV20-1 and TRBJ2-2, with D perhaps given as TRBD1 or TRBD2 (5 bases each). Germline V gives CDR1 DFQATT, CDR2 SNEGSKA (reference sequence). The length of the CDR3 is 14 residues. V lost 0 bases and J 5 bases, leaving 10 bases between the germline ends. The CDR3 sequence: CSARDGTTTGELFF. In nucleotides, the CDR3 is TGCAGTGCTAGAGACGGGACCACAACCGGGGAGCTGTTTTTT.

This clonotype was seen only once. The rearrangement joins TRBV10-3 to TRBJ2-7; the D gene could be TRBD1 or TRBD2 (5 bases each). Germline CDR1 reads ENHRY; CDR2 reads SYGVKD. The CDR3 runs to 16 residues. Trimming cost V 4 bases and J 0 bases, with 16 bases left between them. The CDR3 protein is CAISGRDASSSYEQYV. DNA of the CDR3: TGTGCCATCAGTGGACGGGACGCAAGTAGCTCCTACGAGCAGTACGTC.